The rows below give T cell receptor beta chains drawn from one sample of a study of T cell repertoires in cytomegalovirus infection. TCRdb independently ran MiXCR on the reads; one entry per CDR3 protein. The sample has hundreds of thousands of distinct CDR3 sequences, 9.6% seen once. Input material: PBMCs. The origin of the receptors is a human donor in good health (CMV status not recorded). Some clones in this sample may be carry-over from other donors' samples. The CDR3 runs from the conserved cysteine through the conserved F or W. A D gene is named only where the DNA matches it firmly. Part of the rows lack a size; the others show once, few, many or a class for expanded clones.

d_gene | abundance | len | j_gene | v_gene | CDR3aa | CDR3nt
NA | many | 14 | TRBJ1-1 | TRBV4-1 | CASSLRVLDTEAFF | TGCGCCAGCAGCCTCAGGGTCTTGGACACTGAAGCTTTCTTT
NA | many | 17 | TRBJ2-3 | TRBV20-1 | CSARVFRQGVPTDTQYF | TGCAGTGCTAGAGTCTTCAGGCAGGGCGTCCCCACAGATACGCAGTATTTT
NA | NA | 15 | TRBJ2-2 | TRBV6-5 | CASTETARYTGELFF | TGTGCCAGCACCGAAACAGCCCGGTACACCGGGGAGCTGTTTTTT
NA | many | 15 | TRBJ1-6 | TRBV4-2 | CASSGENSYNSPLHF | TGTGCCAGCAGCGGGGAAAACTCCTATAATTCACCCCTCCACTTT
NA | many | 14 | TRBJ1-2 | TRBV6-5 | CASSYRSRVYGYTF | TGTGCCAGCAGTTACCGAAGCAGGGTGTATGGCTACACCTTC
NA | few | 14 | TRBJ2-2 | TRBV25-1 | CASSESTVTGELFF | TGTGCCAGCAGTGAAAGTACAGTTACCGGGGAGCTGTTTTTT
NA | many | 11 | TRBJ2-1 | TRBV7-2 | CASGPVDEQFF | TGTGCCAGCGGCCCGGTAGATGAGCAGTTCTTC
NA | many | 12 | TRBJ2-4 | TRBV6-2/TRBV6-3 | CASSYGNNIQYF | TGTGCCAGCAGTTACGGGAATAACATTCAGTACTTC
TRBD2 | many | 16 | TRBJ2-3 | TRBV11-3 | CASSARTSGGLDTQYF | TGTGCCAGCAGCGCCCGGACTAGCGGGGGGCTAGATACGCAGTATTTT
NA | medium-sized | 13 | TRBJ2-3 | TRBV7-2 | CASSTPGESTQYF | TGTGCCAGCAGCACCCCGGGGGAGAGTACGCAGTATTTT
NA | many | 15 | TRBJ2-1 | TRBV12-3/TRBV12-4 | CASSLRGTPYNEQFF | TGTGCCAGCAGTTTAAGGGGGACTCCCTACAATGAGCAGTTCTTC
NA | NA | 14 | TRBJ2-1 | TRBV12-3/TRBV12-4 | CASSQTLPGGEQFF | TGTGCCAGCAGCCAGACCTTGCCCGGGGGTGAGCAGTTCTTC
NA | many | 11 | TRBJ2-1 | TRBV12-5 | CASGSPHEQFF | TGTGCTAGTGGTTCTCCTCATGAGCAGTTCTTC
NA | many | 17 | TRBJ2-3 | TRBV6-2/TRBV6-3 | CASSYKGLTVGTDTQYF | TGTGCCAGCAGTTACAAGGGACTCACTGTGGGGACAGATACGCAGTATTTT
TRBD2 | many | 17 | TRBJ2-1 | TRBV7-9 | CASSLEASGGHYNEQFF | TGTGCCAGCAGCTTAGAGGCTAGCGGGGGACATTACAATGAGCAGTTCTTC
NA | NA | 13 | TRBJ1-1 | TRBV12-3/TRBV12-4 | CANSLGSAFWAFF | TGTGCCAACAGTTTAGGATCAGCCTTCTGGGCTTTCTTT
TRBD1 | many | 14 | TRBJ2-7 | TRBV27 | CASRDRGGSYEQYF | TGTGCCAGCAGAGACAGGGGTGGGTCCTACGAGCAGTACTTC
NA | many | 14 | TRBJ2-1 | TRBV6-2/TRBV6-3 | CASSYSPRVGEQFF | TGTGCCAGCAGTTACTCCCCCAGGGTCGGTGAGCAGTTCTTC
NA | many | 11 | TRBJ2-5 | TRBV20-1 | CSARVVETQYF | TGCAGTGCTAGAGTGGTAGAGACCCAGTACTTC
NA | many | 15 | TRBJ2-3 | TRBV6-1 | CASSVGSPTTGTQYF | TGTGCCAGCAGTGTCGGGTCCCCCACCACGGGTACGCAGTATTTT
TRBD1 | many | 15 | TRBJ2-1 | TRBV28 | CASSPRTGGFNEQFF | TGTGCCAGCAGTCCCCGGACAGGGGGCTTCAATGAGCAGTTCTTC
NA | many | 20 | TRBJ2-3 | TRBV24-1 | CATSGSDPRSGGGLPDTQYF | TGTGCCACCAGTGGAAGCGACCCCAGGAGCGGTGGGGGCCTCCCAGATACGCAGTATTTT
NA | few | 16 | TRBJ2-1 | TRBV3-1 | CASSQVWGGASNEQFF | TGTGCCAGCAGCCAAGTTTGGGGGGGGGCCTCCAATGAGCAGTTCTTC
TRBD1 | many | 12 | TRBJ1-3 | TRBV12-3/TRBV12-4 | CASSSGQGSIYF | TGTGCCAGCAGTTCTGGACAGGGGTCCATATATTTT
NA | once | 16 | TRBJ2-2 | TRBV19 | CASSMLRLSGTGELFF | TGTGCCAGTAGTATGTTGCGACTCTCGGGCACCGGGGAGCTGTTTTTT
TRBD2 | many | 15 | TRBJ2-3 | TRBV7-3 | CASSFSGLRSDTQYF | TGTGCCAGCAGCTTTAGCGGGCTACGTTCAGATACGCAGTATTTT
TRBD1 | many | 13 | TRBJ1-2 | TRBV7-2 | CASSLTGGSGYTF | TGTGCCAGCAGCTTGACAGGGGGAAGTGGCTACACCTTC
TRBD1 | many | 15 | TRBJ2-1 | TRBV7-9 | CASSYGTGAYNEQFF | TGTGCCAGCAGTTATGGGACAGGGGCCTACAATGAGCAGTTCTTC
NA | many | 14 | TRBJ1-5 | TRBV15 | CATSSDRINQPQHF | TGTGCCACCAGCAGCGACAGGATCAATCAGCCCCAGCATTTT
NA | NA | 15 | TRBJ2-5 | TRBV13 | CASAGGRRIQETQYF | TGTGCCAGCGCCGGCGGGCGTAGGATCCAAGAGACCCAGTACTTC
NA | many | 14 | TRBJ2-2 | TRBV6-4 | CASSDDLFTGELFF | TGTGCCAGCAGTGACGACTTGTTCACCGGGGAGCTGTTTTTT
TRBD1 | many | 16 | TRBJ1-1 | TRBV7-2 | CASSWDRGRPNTEAFF | TGTGCCAGCAGCTGGGACAGGGGGCGACCCAACACTGAAGCTTTCTTT
NA | few | 14 | TRBJ1-1 | TRBV28 | CASSLWGDGTEAFF | TGTGCCAGCAGTTTATGGGGTGACGGCACTGAAGCTTTCTTT
NA | many | 14 | TRBJ1-5 | TRBV6-5 | CASSQTGPYQPQHF | TGTGCCAGCAGTCAGACAGGACCGTATCAGCCCCAGCATTTT
NA | many | 12 | TRBJ1-2 | TRBV29-1 | CSVEDSVYGYTF | TGCAGCGTTGAAGATTCGGTCTATGGCTACACCTTC
TRBD2 | few | 15 | TRBJ2-7 | TRBV7-9 | CASSFGLAGTYEQYF | TGTGCCAGCAGCTTTGGACTAGCGGGAACCTACGAGCAGTACTTC
NA | many | 17 | TRBJ1-5 | TRBV14 | CASSQVRGTQGYQPQHF | TGTGCCAGCAGCCAAGTGAGGGGCACACAGGGATATCAGCCCCAGCATTTT
NA | many | 13 | TRBJ1-1 | TRBV7-3 | CASSNQMNTEAFF | TGTGCCAGCAGCAACCAAATGAACACTGAAGCTTTCTTT
NA | few | 12 | TRBJ1-2 | TRBV12-3/TRBV12-4 | CASSFSVEGYTF | TGTGCCAGCAGTTTTTCGGTGGAGGGCTACACCTTC
NA | many | 13 | TRBJ1-1 | TRBV7-8 | CASSLGGRSEAFF | TGTGCCAGCAGCTTGGGGGGACGTTCTGAAGCTTTCTTT
NA | few | 13 | TRBJ2-1 | TRBV5-6 | CASSSQGGNEQFF | TGTGCCAGCAGCTCCCAGGGGGGTAATGAGCAGTTCTTC
NA | few | 14 | TRBJ2-7 | TRBV6-6 | CASSYMRQSYEQYF | TGTGCCAGCAGTTACATGAGACAGAGCTACGAGCAGTACTTC
NA | many | 16 | TRBJ1-1 | TRBV14 | CASSPGGGLANTEAFF | TGTGCCAGCAGCCCCGGGGGGGGGTTGGCGAACACTGAAGCTTTCTTT
TRBD1 | NA | 15 | TRBJ1-6 | TRBV28 | CASSLRTGRDSPLHF | TGTGCCAGCAGTTTAAGGACAGGGAGGGATTCACCCCTCCACTTT
NA | NA | 13 | TRBJ2-6 | TRBV19 | CASREKGANVLTF | TGTGCCTCCAGGGAGAAAGGGGCCAACGTCCTGACTTTC
NA | NA | 14 | TRBJ2-1 | TRBV12-3/TRBV12-4 | CASSWGQPNNEQFF | TGTGCCAGCAGTTGGGGGCAGCCCAACAATGAGCAGTTCTTC
TRBD1 | many | 14 | TRBJ2-2 | TRBV7-3 | CASSTSGGTGELFF | TGTGCCAGCAGCACCTCAGGGGGCACCGGGGAGCTGTTTTTT
NA | many | 15 | TRBJ2-5 | TRBV7-2 | CASSSYQGYQETQYF | TGTGCCAGCAGCTCCTATCAAGGGTACCAAGAGACCCAGTACTTC
TRBD2 | many | 15 | TRBJ2-3 | TRBV11-1 | CASSLASSGGYTQYF | TGTGCCAGCAGCTTGGCCTCTAGCGGGGGATATACGCAGTATTTT
NA | many | 15 | TRBJ1-6 | TRBV19 | CASSIDGTYNSPLHF | TGTGCCAGTAGTATAGACGGCACCTATAATTCACCCCTCCACTTT
TRBD1 | few | 15 | TRBJ1-1 | TRBV5-1 | CASSSTFRTGVEAFF | TGCGCCAGCAGCTCGACCTTTAGGACAGGGGTTGAAGCTTTCTTT
TRBD1 | many | 15 | TRBJ1-6 | TRBV6-2/TRBV6-3 | CASSPGTGRNSPLHF | TGTGCCAGCAGCCCTGGGACAGGGAGGAATTCACCCCTCCACTTT
TRBD1 | many | 15 | TRBJ2-1 | TRBV6-2/TRBV6-3 | CASTRGTGIFNEQFF | TGTGCCAGCACCCGAGGGACAGGGATATTCAATGAGCAGTTCTTC
TRBD1 | many | 19 | TRBJ1-2 | TRBV6-5 | CASSYLNTGQGAFYYGYTF | TGTGCCAGCAGTTACTTAAATACGGGACAGGGGGCGTTTTACTATGGCTACACCTTC